The 8 T cell receptor beta chains below all came from one sample that was sequenced in a study of T cells in Graves' hyperthyroidism and ophthalmopathy. RNA transcripts yielded amplified TCR beta CDR3 regions. An initial round of RT-PCR targeting the TCR CDR3 relied on the HTBI primer set. TCRdb passed the multiplex PCR reads through MiXCR, listing each CDR3 protein once. The data contain over 200,000 distinct CDR3 sequences, 15% to 20% of them seen just once; the ten biggest clones take up around 52%. The sample taken for sequencing was blood. All receptors come from a man between 50 and 59 years old with Graves' hyperthyroidism.

This clonotype has a count of ten or more. V usage is TRBV20-1 and J usage is TRBJ2-7; perhaps TRBD1 as D (6 bases). V lost 6 bases and J lost 2, with 14 bases in between. The CDR3 runs to 13 residues. Germline assignment: CDR1 DFQATT and CDR2 SNEGSKA (reference sequence). CDR3: CSAAGQSTYEQYF. CDR3 nucleotides: TGCAGTGCGGCCGGACAGTCAACCTACGAGCAGTACTTC.

This rearrangement joins TRBV20-1 to TRBJ2-1; TRBD1 agrees at 8 bases. V gave up 6 bases and J gave up 8 bases; unmatched junction bases: 15. CDR1 is DFQATT, CDR2 SNEGSKA, per germline (reference sequence). The CDR3 is made up of 15 amino acids. Written as DNA, the CDR3 is TGCAGTGCCCCCCCCCCGGACAGGGCTTATCATGAGCAGTTCTTC. Translation: CSAPPPDRAYHEQFF.

The J gene is TRBJ1-4, the V gene TRBV30; TRBD1 aligns across 9 bases. The CDR3 sequence is 14 residues long. Germline V gene data show CDR1 as GTSNPN and CDR2 as SVGIG (reference sequence). With V trimmed by 4 bases and J by 5 bases, 5 bases remained unmatched. The CDR3: CAWNTGTGNEKLFF. In DNA, the CDR3 is TGTGCCTGGAACACCGGGACAGGGAATGAAAAACTGTTTTTT.

A few counts support this clonotype. This chain links TRBV5-1 with TRBJ2-3; no clear D. V was pared by 0 bases and J by 6 bases, with 11 bases between. The CDR3 length is 14 residues. Germline V gives CDR1 SGHRS, CDR2 YFSETQ. CDR3 loop: CASSLGDLSDTQYF. For the CDR3, the DNA is TGCGCCAGCAGCTTGGGAGACCTGAGTGATACGCAGTATTTT.

The rearrangement uses TRBV20-1 and TRBJ1-5; 7 nucleotides align to TRBD1. With 5 bases clipped from V and 3 bases from J, the junction kept 7 bases outside the gene matches. This CDR3 region has 14 residues. Germline V gene lookup returns CDR1 DFQATT and CDR2 SNEGSKA (reference sequence). The CDR3: CSAPIGTVNQPQHF. In nucleotides, the CDR3 is TGCAGTGCTCCAATCGGGACAGTCAATCAGCCCCAGCATTTT.

There are many counts of this clonotype. The chain uses TRBV2 and TRBJ1-3; unclear D gene. The CDR3 contains 12 residues. Germline CDR1 is SNHLY and CDR2 is FYNNEI. V was pared by 0 bases and J by 10 bases, with 7 bases between. The DNA of the CDR3 is TGTGCCAGCAGTGAAGCAAGAAGGACCATATATTTT. Translated: CASSEARRTIYF. Together with reference TRBV2 and TRBJ1-3, the CDR3 gives the full variable domain: EPEVTQTPSHQVTQMGQEVILRCVPISNHLYFYWYRQILGQKVEFLVSFYNNEISEKSEIFDDQFSVERPDGSNFTLKIRSTKLEDSAMYFCASSEARRTIYFGEGSWLTVV.

This clonotype was picked up a small number of times. CDR3 DNA sequence: TGTGCCAGCAGTTTATCAACAGGGACCGGCTACACCTTC. It translates to CASSLSTGTGYTF. This chain uses TRBV27 with TRBJ1-2; TRBD1 is a possible D gene (6 bases). Per the germline V gene, CDR1 is MNHEY and CDR2 is SMNVEV (reference sequence). The germline V and J ends were trimmed by 0 bases and 8 bases, with 10 bases remaining between them. The CDR3 spans 13 residues.

The rearrangement uses TRBV5-1 and TRBJ2-2; D uncertain. Trimming removed 4 bases from V and 8 bases from J, with 12 bases in between. This CDR3 has 13 residues. In germline, CDR1 is SGHRS, CDR2 YFSETQ. CDR3 DNA sequence: TGCGCCAGCAGCCCGGAAGTCGGGGGGGAGCTGTTTTTT. It codes for CASSPEVGGELFF.